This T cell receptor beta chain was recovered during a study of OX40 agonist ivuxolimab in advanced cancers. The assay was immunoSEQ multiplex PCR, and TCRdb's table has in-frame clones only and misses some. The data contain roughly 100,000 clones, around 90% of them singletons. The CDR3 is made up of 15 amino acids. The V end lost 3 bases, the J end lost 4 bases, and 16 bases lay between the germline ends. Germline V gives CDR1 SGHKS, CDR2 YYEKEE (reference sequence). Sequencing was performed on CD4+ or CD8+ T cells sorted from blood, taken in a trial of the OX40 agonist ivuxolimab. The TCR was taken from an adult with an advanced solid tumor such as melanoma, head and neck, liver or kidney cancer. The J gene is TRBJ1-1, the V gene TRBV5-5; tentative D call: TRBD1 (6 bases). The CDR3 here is CASSSGATSSTEAFF. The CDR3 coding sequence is TGTGCCAGCAGCTCAGGGGCTACTTCGAGCACTGAAGCTTTCTTT.